The 8 T cell receptor beta chains below were found in one sample sequenced in a study of cytomegalovirus exposure and HLA in healthy donors. PCR primers comprised 60 Vbeta and 13 Jbeta primers. The repertoire was sequenced with immunoSEQ multiplex PCR; TCRdb's copy has only in-frame clones and lacks some. This table holds 99,000 or so clones, around four fifths found once. The sequenced material came from PBMCs. Every receptor here comes from a woman aged 40 to 50 in good health and CMV-seronegative.

J is TRBJ1-6 and V is TRBV4-1; 7 bases line up with TRBD1. The germline gives CDR1 MGHRA, CDR2 YSYEKL. The J segment lost 7 bases and the V segment lost 4 bases, leaving 10 bases of the junction unmatched. There are 16 residues in the CDR3. CDR3 in DNA: TGCGCCAGCAGCCTCCTCTTGCCAGGGGGGAATTCACCCCTCCACTTT. Translating it yields CASSLLLPGGNSPLHF.

The rearrangement uses TRBV7-9 and TRBJ2-7; weak D call: TRBD1 (6 bases). Germline-derived CDR1 and CDR2 are SEHNR and FQNEAQ (reference sequence). Trimming left V 7 bases short and J 2 bases short, with 18 bases between. This CDR3 has 15 amino acids. In DNA form, the CDR3 reads TGTGCCAGCACACCCTCCCGGGACAACCCCTACGAGCAGTACTTC. It specifies CASTPSRDNPYEQYF.

The genes are TRBV4-1 and TRBJ1-1, with 8 bases aligning to TRBD1. Trimming at V came to 4 bases and at J to 5 bases, leaving 6 bases not matched to a gene. Germline CDR1 and CDR2: MGHRA and YSYEKL. The CDR3 is made up of 14 amino acids. CDR3 amino acids: CASSPPGQATEAFF. DNA for the CDR3: TGCGCCAGCAGCCCACCGGGACAGGCAACTGAAGCTTTCTTT.

This sequence joins TRBV4-2 and TRBJ1-4; a possible D gene is TRBD1 (5 bases). CDR3 size: 15 residues. The germline V and J ends were trimmed by 1 base and 10 bases, with 16 bases remaining between them. Germline V lookup: CDR1 LGHNA, CDR2 YNFKEQ. This CDR3 reads CASSQGRVNQGKLFF. CDR3 nucleotide sequence: TGTGCCAGCAGCCAAGGCAGGGTTAACCAGGGAAAACTGTTTTTT.

As DNA, the CDR3 is TGTGCCAGCAGTTCTCAGGGGGTAGGGGAGACCCAGTACTTC. Translation: CASSSQGVGETQYF. The chain joins TRBV28 to TRBJ2-5; TRBD1 aligns across 7 bases. J gave up 5 bases and V 4 bases, and 7 bases lay outside the gene matches. Per the germline V gene, CDR1 is MDHEN and CDR2 is SYDVKM. The CDR3 has 14 residues.

The V call is TRBV5-1, the J call TRBJ2-7, with 9 positions matching TRBD1. The germline V gene encodes CDR1 SGHRS and CDR2 YFSETQ. CDR3 length: 16 amino acids. Germline trimming cut 0 bases from V and 1 base from J; bases unmatched to any gene: 5. CDR3 DNA: TGCGCCAGCAGCTTGGCCAGCGGGACAGGGTCCTACGAGCAGTACTTC. It is translated as CASSLASGTGSYEQYF.

The chain is built from TRBV10-1 and TRBJ2-1, with TRBD2 identical over 11 bases. The CDR3 is made up of 14 amino acids. Per the germline V gene, CDR1 is WNHNN and CDR2 is SYGVQD (reference sequence). V was pared by 5 bases and J by 4 bases, with 1 base of the junction left unmatched. CDR3 sequence reads: CASSRLAGYNEQFF. The CDR3 bases are TGCGCCAGCAGTAGACTAGCGGGATACAATGAGCAGTTCTTC.

J is TRBJ2-3 and V is TRBV5-5; 10 bases agree with TRBD2. The CDR3 totals 16 residues. Germline CDR1 is SGHKS and CDR2 is YYEKEE (reference sequence). After removal of 4 bases from V and 7 bases from J, the junction contained 12 bases not matched to a gene. The CDR3 protein is CASSPQGLAGVYTQYF. CDR3 in DNA: TGTGCCAGCAGCCCCCAGGGGCTAGCGGGAGTTTATACGCAGTATTTT.